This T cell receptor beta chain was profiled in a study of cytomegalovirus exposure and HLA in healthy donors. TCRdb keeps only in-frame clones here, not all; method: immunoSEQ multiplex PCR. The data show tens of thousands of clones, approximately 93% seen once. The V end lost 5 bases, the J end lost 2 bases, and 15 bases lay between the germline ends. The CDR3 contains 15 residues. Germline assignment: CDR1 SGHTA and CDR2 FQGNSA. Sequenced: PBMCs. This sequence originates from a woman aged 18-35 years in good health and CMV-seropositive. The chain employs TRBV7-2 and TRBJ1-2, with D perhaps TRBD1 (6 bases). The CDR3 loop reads CASSRPGASNYGYTF. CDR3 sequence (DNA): TGTGCCAGCAGCCGCCCAGGGGCTTCAAACTATGGCTACACCTTC. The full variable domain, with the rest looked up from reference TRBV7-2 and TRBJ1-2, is GAGVSQSPSNKVTEKGKDVELRCDPISGHTALYWYRQSLGQGLEFLIYFQGNSAPDKSGLPSDRFSAERTGGSVSTLTIQRTQQEDSAVYLCASSRPGASNYGYTFGSGTRLTVV.